A single T cell receptor beta chain is shown here with its context. Its antigen is still unknown. These data originate in a study of immune evolution from preneoplasia to lung adenocarcinoma. The wider study: HLA loss of heterozygosity: over 5.5% AIS, roughly 15% MIA, around 35% ADC, none AAH. Study-wide results and limits: From normal lung to invasive adenocarcinoma, top clone frequencies appeared to decrease.

Germline V gives CDR1 ENHRY, CDR2 SYGVKD. This CDR3 is 11 amino acids long. V dropped 10 bases and J dropped 3 bases, with 10 bases sitting between them. Histologic diagnosis was independently verified by two lung pathologists. After pathologic assessment, macro-dissection selected premalignant or tumor cells for extraction. The method was immunoSEQ multiplex PCR; TCRdb's version includes in-frame clones alone and lacks a portion of them. The sample shows over 11,000 clones, 80% of them seen only once. V gene TRBV10-3 combines with J gene TRBJ2-7, with D tentatively TRBD1 (6 bases). This receptor was identified in an older person with lung adenocarcinoma. Source material: FFPE minimally invasive lung adenocarcinoma tissue. DNA for the CDR3: TGTGCCACTCAGGGGTTCTACGAGCAGTACTTC. Translated, it gives CATQGFYEQYF.